This T cell receptor beta chain stems from a study of OX40 agonist ivuxolimab in advanced cancers. The CDR3 is 15 residues long. Germline V gives CDR1 SNHLY, CDR2 FYNNEI. With 7 bases clipped from V and 8 bases from J, the junction kept 10 bases outside the gene matches. Assay used: immunoSEQ multiplex PCR; TCRdb lists only in-frame clones, some missing. The sample has 60,000 to 75,000 clones; around 87% are singletons. Specimen: CD4+ or CD8+ T cells sorted from blood, collected in a trial of the OX40 agonist ivuxolimab. This chain uses TRBV2 with TRBJ2-1; 11 nucleotides match TRBD1. This TCR was sampled from an adult with an advanced solid tumor such as melanoma, head and neck, liver or kidney cancer. The CDR3 here is CASTLRTGGTDEQFF. The CDR3 region has the DNA TGTGCCAGCACGTTGAGGACAGGGGGCACGGATGAGCAGTTCTTC. The full variable domain, rest sourced from reference TRBV2 and TRBJ2-1, is EPEVTQTPSHQVTQMGQEVILRCVPISNHLYFYWYRQILGQKVEFLVSFYNNEISEKSEIFDDQFSVERPDGSNFTLKIRSTKLEDSAMYFCASTLRTGGTDEQFFGPGTRLTVL.